This T cell receptor beta chain was retrieved from a study of CD8+CD57+ T cells in acquired aplastic anemia. Overall study context: Roughly 3.1 ug was the average amount of DNA from sorted CD4+ and CD8+ cells.

Patients who underwent sequencing had shown CD8+CD57+ cell expansion by flow cytometry. The patients all had a severe acquired aplastic anemia diagnosis. Blood was sampled before the patients had received any therapy. This clonotype was seen only once. Its antigen remains unidentified. The CDR3 sequence is 14 residues long. Germline CDR1 and CDR2: SNHLY and FYNNEI. Trimming cost V 5 bases and J 2 bases, with 12 bases left between them. Points from the study as a whole: Patients and controls had in common twenty-nine CD8+ CDR3 sequences.

For CDR3 and TCR beta VDJ profiling, genomic DNA was the template used. Using its own MiXCR run on the reads, TCRdb lists one record per CDR3 protein. The sample yields some 150,000 distinct CDR3 sequences, about 45% seen once. This chain uses TRBV2 with TRBJ2-5, with D tentatively TRBD1 or TRBD2 (5 bases each). The material sequenced was sorted CD4+, CD8+, or CD8+CD57+ T cells (not recorded which) from PBMCs. The TCR sequence derives from a human donor with aplastic anemia. CDR3 in DNA: TGTGCCAGCAGTCACCGGGACGGACAAGAGACCCAGTACTTC. Its translation is CASSHRDGQETQYF.